The entry below describes one T cell receptor beta chain. Antigen: not known. The sample is drawn from a study of blood T cells in healthy people across ages. Study-level points and caveats: Fewer expanded clones and more diversity marked long-lived versus aged donors. A strong correlation was found between TCR beta diversity and the percentage of naive T cells. Possibly, changes in expanded clonotypes were confounded because donor CMV status was unknown.

The authors ran a second PCR of about 7 to 11 cycles using a sample-barcoded 5' primer and a J-beta primer mix. Each cDNA molecule was tagged by a template-switch adaptor that had 12 random nucleotides. TCRdb analysed the 5' RACE reads with MiXCR anew, one entry per CDR3 protein. The table includes some 640,000 distinct CDR3 sequences, around 45% detected once. Sequenced input: blood. The sequence was collected from a woman in her sixties in good health.

This CDR3 is CASTPEDRYNEQFF. The CDR3 DNA follows: TGTGCCAGCACCCCCGAGGACAGATACAATGAGCAGTTCTTC. The chain links TRBV3-1 to TRBJ2-1, with D possibly TRBD1 on 6 matching bases. The CDR3 covers 14 residues. Germline V gives CDR1 LGHDT, CDR2 YNNKEL (reference sequence). V was cut by 7 bases and J by 4 bases, with 14 bases left in between.